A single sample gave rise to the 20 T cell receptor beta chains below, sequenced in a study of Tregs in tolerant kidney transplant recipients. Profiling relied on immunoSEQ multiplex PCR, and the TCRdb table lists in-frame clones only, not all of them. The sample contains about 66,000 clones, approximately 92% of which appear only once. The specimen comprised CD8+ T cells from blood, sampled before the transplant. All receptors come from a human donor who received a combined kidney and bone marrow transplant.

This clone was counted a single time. The CDR3 DNA reads TGCGCCAGCAGCCAAGACGGCGGGGGGCCCCACTATGGCTACACCTTC. Protein: CASSQDGGGPHYGYTF. The V and J genes are TRBV4-1 and TRBJ1-2, with a tentative D call TRBD1 (6 bases). The germline V gene encodes CDR1 MGHRA and CDR2 YSYEKL. CDR3 length: 16 residues. Trimming removed 0 bases at V and 3 bases at J, with 14 bases between.

The CDR3 loop is CASSSGGGFQETQYF. CDR3 DNA sequence: TGTGCCAGCAGCTCCGGTGGGGGGTTCCAAGAGACCCAGTACTTC. The gene calls are TRBV7-3 and TRBJ2-5; D is perhaps TRBD2 (6 bases). Between the trimmed V and J ends, which lost 4 bases and 1 base, there was a span of 13 bases. The CDR3 extends over 15 amino acids. Germline V gene sequence: CDR1 SGHTA, CDR2 FQGTGA.

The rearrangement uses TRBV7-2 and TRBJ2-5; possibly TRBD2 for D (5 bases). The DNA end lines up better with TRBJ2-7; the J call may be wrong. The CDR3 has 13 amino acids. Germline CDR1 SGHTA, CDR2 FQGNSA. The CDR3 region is CASSWETDYEQYF. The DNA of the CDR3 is TGTGCCAGCAGCTGGGAGACCGACTACGAGCAGTACTTC.

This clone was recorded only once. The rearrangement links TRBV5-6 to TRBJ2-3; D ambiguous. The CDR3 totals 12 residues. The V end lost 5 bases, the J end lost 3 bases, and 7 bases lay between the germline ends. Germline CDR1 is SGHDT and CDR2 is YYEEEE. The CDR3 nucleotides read TGTGCCAGCAGAGACTTGACAGATACGCAGTATTTT. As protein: CASRDLTDTQYF.

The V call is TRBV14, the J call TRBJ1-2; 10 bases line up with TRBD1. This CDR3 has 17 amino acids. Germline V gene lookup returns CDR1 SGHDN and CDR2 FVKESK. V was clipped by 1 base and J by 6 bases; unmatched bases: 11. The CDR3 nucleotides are TGTGCCAGCAGCCAAGCATGGGGGGACAGGGGTAAACATGGCTACACCTTC. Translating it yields CASSQAWGDRGKHGYTF.

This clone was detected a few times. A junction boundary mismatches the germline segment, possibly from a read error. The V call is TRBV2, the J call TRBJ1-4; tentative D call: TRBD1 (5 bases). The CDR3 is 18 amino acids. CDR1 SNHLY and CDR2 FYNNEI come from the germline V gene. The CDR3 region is CASREGLGRAFTNEKLFF. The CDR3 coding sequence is TGTGCCAGCAGAGAAGGTTTGGGCAGGGCTTTTACTAATGAAAAACTGTTTTTT. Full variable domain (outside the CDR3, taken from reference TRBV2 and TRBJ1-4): EPEVTQTPSHQVTQMGQEVILRCVPISNHLYFYWYRQILGQKVEFLVSFYNNEISEKSEIFDDQFSVERPDGSNFTLKIRSTKLEDSAMYFCASREGLGRAFTNEKLFFGSGTQLSVL.

CDR3 loop: CASSSHASGGEYNEQFF. CDR3 coding DNA: TGTGCCAGCAGCTCTCATGCTAGCGGGGGGGAATACAATGAGCAGTTCTTC. The chain is built from TRBV7-9 and TRBJ2-1; 12 nucleotides match TRBD2. The V gene's germline CDR1 is SEHNR and CDR2 FQNEAQ (reference sequence). The CDR3 runs to 17 residues. V lost 4 bases, J lost 4 bases, and 8 bases stayed unmatched.

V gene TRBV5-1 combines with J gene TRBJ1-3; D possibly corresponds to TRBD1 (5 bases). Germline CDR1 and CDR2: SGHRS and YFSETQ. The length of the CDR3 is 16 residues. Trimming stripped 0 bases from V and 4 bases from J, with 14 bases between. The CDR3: CASSLADSATGNTIYF. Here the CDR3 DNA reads TGCGCCAGCAGCTTGGCCGACAGCGCCACGGGAAACACCATATATTTT.

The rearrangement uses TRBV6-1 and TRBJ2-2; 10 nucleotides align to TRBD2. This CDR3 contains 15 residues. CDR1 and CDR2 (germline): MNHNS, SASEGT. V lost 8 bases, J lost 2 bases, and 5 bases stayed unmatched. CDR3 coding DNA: TGTGCCAGCTTGTGGACTAGCGGAAACACCGGGGAGCTGTTTTTT. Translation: CASLWTSGNTGELFF.

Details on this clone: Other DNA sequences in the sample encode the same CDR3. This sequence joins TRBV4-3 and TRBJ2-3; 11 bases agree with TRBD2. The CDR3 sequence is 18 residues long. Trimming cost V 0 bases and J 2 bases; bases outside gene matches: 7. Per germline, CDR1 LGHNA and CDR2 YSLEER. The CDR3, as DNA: TGCGCCAGCAGCCAAGAGGGGCTAGCGGGAGGCCCCACAGATACGCAGTATTTT. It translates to CASSQEGLAGGPTDTQYF.

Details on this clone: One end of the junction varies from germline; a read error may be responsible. Here the CDR3 reads CASCFHYMAYNEQFF. CDR3 in DNA: TGTGCCAGCTGCTTCCACTACATGGCCTACAATGAGCAGTTCTTC. This rearrangement joins TRBV7-2 to TRBJ2-1; D not resolved. The germline gives CDR1 SGHTA, CDR2 FQGNSA. This CDR3 is built from 15 residues.

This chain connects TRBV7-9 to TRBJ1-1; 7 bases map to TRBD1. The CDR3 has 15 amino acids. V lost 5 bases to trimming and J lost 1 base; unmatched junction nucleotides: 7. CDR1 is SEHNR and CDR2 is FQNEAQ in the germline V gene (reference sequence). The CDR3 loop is CASSLTGAQNTEAFF. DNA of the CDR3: TGTGCCAGCAGCCTCACAGGGGCCCAGAACACTGAAGCTTTCTTT. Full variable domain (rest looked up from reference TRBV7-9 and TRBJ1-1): DTGVSQNPRHKITKRGQNVTFRCDPISEHNRLYWYRQTLGQGPEFLTYFQNEAQLEKSRLLSDRFSAERPKGSFSTLEIQRTEQGDSAMYLCASSLTGAQNTEAFFGQGTRLTVV.

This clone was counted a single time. This CDR3 is CASMASGGGTDTQYF. The CDR3 nucleotides read TGTGCCAGCATGGCTAGCGGGGGGGGGACAGATACGCAGTATTTT. This chain joins TRBV28 and TRBJ2-3, with TRBD2 matching over 12 bases. The germline gives CDR1 MDHEN, CDR2 SYDVKM. This CDR3 is 15 amino acids long. V trimming: 7 bases; J trimming: 3 bases; junction bases outside the gene matches: 5.

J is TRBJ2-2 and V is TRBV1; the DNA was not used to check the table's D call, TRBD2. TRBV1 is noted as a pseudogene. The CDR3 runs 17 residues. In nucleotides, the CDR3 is TGCACCAGCAGCCAAGAGGTGAGGGGGGGCTTCCCCGGGGAGCTGTTTTTT. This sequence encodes CTSSQEVRGGFPGELFF.

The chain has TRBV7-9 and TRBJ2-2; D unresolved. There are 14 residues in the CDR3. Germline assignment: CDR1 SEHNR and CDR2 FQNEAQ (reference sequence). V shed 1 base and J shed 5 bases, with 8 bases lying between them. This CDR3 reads CASSLDSRTGELFF. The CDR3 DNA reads TGTGCCAGCAGCTTAGACTCGAGAACCGGGGAGCTGTTTTTT.

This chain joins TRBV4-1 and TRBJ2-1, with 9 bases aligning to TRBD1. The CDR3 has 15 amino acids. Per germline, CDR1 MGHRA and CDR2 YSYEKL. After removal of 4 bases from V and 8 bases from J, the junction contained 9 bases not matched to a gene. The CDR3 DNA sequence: TGCGCCAGCAGCCCGGGACAGGGTCCCGATTATGAGCAGTTCTTC. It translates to CASSPGQGPDYEQFF.

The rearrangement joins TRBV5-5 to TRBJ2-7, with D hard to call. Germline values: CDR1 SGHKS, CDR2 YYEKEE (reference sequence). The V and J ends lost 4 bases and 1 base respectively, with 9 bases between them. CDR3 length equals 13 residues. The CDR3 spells CASSPGWSYEQYF. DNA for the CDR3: TGTGCCAGCAGCCCTGGCTGGTCCTACGAGCAGTACTTC.

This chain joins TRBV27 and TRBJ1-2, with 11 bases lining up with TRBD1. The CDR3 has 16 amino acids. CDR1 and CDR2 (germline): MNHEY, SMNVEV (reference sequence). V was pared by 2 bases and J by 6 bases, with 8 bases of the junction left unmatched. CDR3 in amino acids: CASSLNYRTGGNGYTF. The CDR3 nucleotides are TGTGCCAGCAGTTTAAACTATCGGACAGGGGGCAATGGCTACACCTTC.

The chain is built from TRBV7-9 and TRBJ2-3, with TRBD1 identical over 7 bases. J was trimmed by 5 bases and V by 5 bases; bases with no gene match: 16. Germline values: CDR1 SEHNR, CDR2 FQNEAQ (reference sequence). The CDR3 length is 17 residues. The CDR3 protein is CASSPRGTPGLRDTQYF. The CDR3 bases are TGTGCCAGCAGCCCCAGGGGGACCCCAGGCCTTCGAGATACGCAGTATTTT.

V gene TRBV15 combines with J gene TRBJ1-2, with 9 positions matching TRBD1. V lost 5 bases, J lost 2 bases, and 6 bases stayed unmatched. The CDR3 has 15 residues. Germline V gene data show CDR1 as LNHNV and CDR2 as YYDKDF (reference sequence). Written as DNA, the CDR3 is TGTGCCACCAGCCCTACAACAGGGGGCAACTATGGCTACACCTTC. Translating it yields CATSPTTGGNYGYTF.